These T cell receptor beta chains were read from a single sample in a study of blood T cells in healthy people across ages. TCRdb used MiXCR to reprocess the 5' RACE reads, holding one entry per CDR3 protein. The table shows approximately 490,000 distinct CDR3 sequences, with 20% to 30% occurring only once. The same sample was also used in a study of T cells of mothers and their children.

Material for sequencing was blood. Receptors were obtained from a boy between 10 and 17 years old in good health. CDR3s include the opening cysteine and the closing phenylalanine or tryptophan. The D gene is left open where the match is weak. A clone size is listed for some rows: how often the clone was seen (once, few, many), or a class if it is expanded.

>.|TRBJ2-1|TRBV6-5|.
CAGSSRGVAYNEQFF
TGTGCCGGCAGCTCCCGAGGGGTGGCCTACAATGAGCAGTTCTTC
>.|TRBJ2-1|TRBV28|.
CASTLDSYNEQFF
TGTGCCAGCACCCTAGATTCCTACAATGAGCAGTTCTTC
>.|TRBJ2-3|TRBV28|.
CASRLRGTDTQYF
TGTGCCAGCAGGCTCAGGGGCACAGATACGCAGTATTTT
>.|TRBJ2-1|TRBV11-2|TRBD2
CASSPTASGGEGEQFF
TGTGCCAGCAGCCCTACGGCTAGCGGGGGGGAGGGTGAGCAGTTCTTC
>few|TRBJ2-7|TRBV7-9|.
CASSGRTAGNPSDVYEQYF
TGTGCCAGCAGCGGGAGGACAGCGGGGAACCCAAGCGACGTATACGAGCAGTACTTC
>few|TRBJ2-7|TRBV12-3/TRBV12-4|TRBD2
CASSPLAGGGNEQYF
TGTGCCAGCAGTCCACTAGCGGGGGGGGGCAACGAGCAGTACTTC
>.|TRBJ1-1|TRBV6-5|.
CASRAIGGSGNTEAFF
TGTGCCAGCAGGGCGATTGGGGGCTCGGGAAACACTGAAGCTTTCTTT
>.|TRBJ2-7|TRBV28|.
CASSPLGAGISYEQYF
TGTGCCAGCAGCCCCCTTGGAGCGGGCATCTCCTACGAGCAGTACTTC
>.|TRBJ2-7|TRBV29-1|.
CSVEDPRAHEQYF
TGCAGCGTTGAAGACCCCAGGGCCCACGAGCAGTACTTC
>.|TRBJ2-1|TRBV2|.
CASSEHPYNEQFF
TGTGCCAGCAGTGAACATCCCTACAATGAGCAGTTCTTC
>few|TRBJ2-6|TRBV28|.
CASSLAAGANVLTF
TGTGCCAGCAGTTTAGCGGCGGGGGCCAACGTCCTGACTTTC
>.|TRBJ1-1|TRBV7-3|TRBD1
CASSLKRTGNTEAFF
TGTGCCAGCAGCTTAAAAAGGACAGGGAACACTGAAGCTTTCTTT
>few|TRBJ1-2|TRBV28|.
CASSLRRGGSVANYGYTF
TGTGCCAGCAGTTTACGGCGAGGGGGGTCGGTGGCAAACTATGGCTACACCTTC
>.|TRBJ2-3|TRBV12-3/TRBV12-4|.
CASDGTGGDMKQYF
TGTGCCAGCGACGGGACTGGTGGGGATATGAAGCAGTATTTT
>.|TRBJ2-3|TRBV29-1|TRBD1
CSVGDRGRLDTQYF
TGCAGCGTGGGGGACAGGGGGCGCCTGGATACGCAGTATTTT
>.|TRBJ1-2|TRBV20-1|TRBD1
CSASIGTGNYGYTF
TGCAGTGCTAGTATCGGGACAGGGAACTATGGCTACACCTTC
>.|TRBJ2-1|TRBV6-2/TRBV6-3|TRBD2
CASSLISGRKDNEQFF
TGTGCCAGCAGTTTAATTAGCGGGAGAAAGGACAATGAGCAGTTCTTC
>few|TRBJ2-7|TRBV4-3|.
CASSHSRAYEQYF
TGCGCCAGCAGCCACAGTAGAGCCTACGAGCAGTACTTC
>few|TRBJ1-2|TRBV5-1|TRBD1
CASSLVTGEGGYTF
TGCGCCAGCAGCTTGGTGACAGGGGAGGGTGGCTACACCTTC
>.|TRBJ2-5|TRBV20-1|.
CSARDGRIYGTGETQYF
TGCAGTGCTAGAGACGGAAGGATCTATGGAACAGGGGAGACCCAGTACTTC
>many|TRBJ2-1|TRBV29-1|.
CSVETDNEQFF
TGCAGCGTTGAAACCGACAATGAGCAGTTCTTC
>.|TRBJ2-5|TRBV7-2|TRBD1
CASRSGQGRETQYF
TGTGCCAGCAGATCCGGACAGGGGAGGGAGACCCAGTACTTC
>many|TRBJ1-4|TRBV20-1|TRBD1
CSAVPGTGGTNEKLFF
TGCAGTGCCGTTCCCGGGACAGGGGGAACTAATGAAAAACTGTTTTTT
>.|TRBJ1-4|TRBV7-2|.
CASSSTGAATNEKLFF
TGTGCCAGCAGCTCGACGGGAGCCGCAACTAATGAAAAACTGTTTTTT
>.|TRBJ2-1|TRBV7-3|TRBD2
CASSLIWSGSGLADNEQFF
TGTGCCAGCAGCTTAATCTGGTCGGGGTCTGGACTAGCGGACAATGAGCAGTTCTTC
>.|TRBJ2-5|TRBV20-1|.
CSGQRQATQYF
TGCAGTGGGCAGAGACAAGCGACCCAGTACTTC
>few|TRBJ2-7|TRBV7-2|TRBD2
CASSQGLAYVEQYF
TGTGCCAGCAGCCAGGGACTAGCGTATGTCGAGCAGTACTTC
>.|TRBJ2-1|TRBV12-3/TRBV12-4|TRBD2
CASSLWGGSYNEQFF
TGTGCCAGCAGTTTGTGGGGGGGCTCCTACAATGAGCAGTTCTTC
>few|TRBJ2-7|TRBV25-1|.
CASSKTRGRIDEQYF
TGTGCCAGCAGTAAAACCAGGGGTCGCATCGACGAGCAGTACTTC
>few|TRBJ2-7|TRBV12-5|.
CASGPHSREQYF
TGTGCTAGTGGTCCCCATTCTCGGGAGCAGTACTTC
>few|TRBJ2-5|TRBV4-1|.
CASSQGMWGQETQYF
TGCGCCAGCAGCCAAGGGATGTGGGGGCAAGAGACCCAGTACTTC
>few|TRBJ1-6|TRBV28|TRBD1
CASKEGANYNSPLHF
TGTGCCAGCAAGGAGGGGGCAAATTATAATTCACCCCTCCACTTT
>.|TRBJ1-1|TRBV7-7|.
CASSPARDAEAFF
TGTGCTAGCAGCCCAGCAAGGGACGCTGAAGCTTTCTTT
>.|TRBJ1-6|TRBV7-8|TRBD1
CASSLESQGAFLPLHF
TGTGCCAGCAGCTTAGAAAGCCAGGGGGCGTTTTTGCCCCTCCACTTT
>few|TRBJ2-7|TRBV29-1|.
CSVGGPTTYEQYF
TGCAGCGTTGGGGGGCCTACTACCTACGAGCAGTACTTC
>.|TRBJ2-1|TRBV28|TRBD1
CASSFPLTGSSYNEQFF
TGTGCCAGCAGTTTTCCCTTGACAGGGAGCTCTTACAATGAGCAGTTCTTC
>few|TRBJ1-3|TRBV21-1|.
CASSKIHGQGISGNTIYF
TGTGCCAGCAGCAAAATCCACGGACAGGGGATCTCTGGAAACACCATATATTTT
>.|TRBJ2-3|TRBV20-1|TRBD2
CSASPAGFDTQYF
TGCAGTGCTAGCCCAGCGGGGTTCGATACGCAGTATTTT
>few|TRBJ1-2|TRBV6-2/TRBV6-3|.
CASSRDNNYGYTF
TGTGCCAGCAGCCGGGACAATAACTATGGCTACACCTTC
>.|TRBJ2-5|TRBV6-6|TRBD2
CASSRLAGVETQYF
TGTGCCAGCAGTCGACTAGCGGGAGTTGAGACCCAGTACTTC
>.|TRBJ2-3|TRBV4-3|.
CASRRDLTDTQYF
TGCGCCAGCAGACGGGACCTCACAGATACGCAGTATTTT
>few|TRBJ2-1|TRBV5-8|.
CASSFSGTNNEQFF
TGTGCCAGCAGCTTCTCCGGGACGAACAATGAGCAGTTCTTC
>few|TRBJ2-7|TRBV15|.
CATSDLDGSSYEQYF
TGTGCCACCAGCGATCTGGACGGTAGCTCCTACGAGCAGTACTTC
>.|TRBJ2-3|TRBV5-1|TRBD2
CASSSGTSGGTSTDTQYF
TGCGCCAGCAGCTCGGGGACTAGCGGGGGAACTAGCACAGATACGCAGTATTTT
>few|TRBJ1-1|TRBV6-5|.
CASTLGGAQSEAFF
TGTGCCAGCACCCTAGGCGGGGCGCAGAGTGAAGCTTTCTTT
>few|TRBJ2-7|TRBV14|.
CASSQDNSLGWTYEQYF
TGTGCCAGCAGCCAAGATAATTCCTTGGGGTGGACCTACGAGCAGTACTTC